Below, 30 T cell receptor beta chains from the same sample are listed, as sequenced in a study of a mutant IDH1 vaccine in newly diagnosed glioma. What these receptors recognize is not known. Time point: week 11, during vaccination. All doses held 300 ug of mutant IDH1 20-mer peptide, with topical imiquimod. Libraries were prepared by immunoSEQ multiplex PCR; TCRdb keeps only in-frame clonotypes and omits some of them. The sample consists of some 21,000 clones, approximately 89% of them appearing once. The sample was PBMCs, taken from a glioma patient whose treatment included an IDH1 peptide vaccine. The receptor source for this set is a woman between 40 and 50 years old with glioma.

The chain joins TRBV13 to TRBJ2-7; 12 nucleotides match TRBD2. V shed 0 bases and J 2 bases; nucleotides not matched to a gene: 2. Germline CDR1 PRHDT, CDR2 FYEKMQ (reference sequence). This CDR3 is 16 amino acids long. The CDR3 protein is CASSLGLAGGTYEQYF. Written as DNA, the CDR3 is TGTGCCAGCAGCTTAGGCCTAGCGGGGGGGACCTACGAGCAGTACTTC.

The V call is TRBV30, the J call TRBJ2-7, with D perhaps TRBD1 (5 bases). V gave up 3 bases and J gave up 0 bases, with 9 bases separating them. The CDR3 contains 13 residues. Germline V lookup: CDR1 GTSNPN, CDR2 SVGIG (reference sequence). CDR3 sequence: CAWSDGASYEQYF. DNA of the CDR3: TGTGCCTGGAGCGATGGGGCCTCCTACGAGCAGTACTTC. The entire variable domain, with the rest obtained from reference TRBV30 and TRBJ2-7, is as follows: SQTIHQWPATLVQPVGSPLSLECTVEGTSNPNLYWYRQAAGRGLQLLFYSVGIGQISSEVPQNLSASRPQDRQFILSSKKLLLSDSGFYLCAWSDGASYEQYFGPGTRLTVT.

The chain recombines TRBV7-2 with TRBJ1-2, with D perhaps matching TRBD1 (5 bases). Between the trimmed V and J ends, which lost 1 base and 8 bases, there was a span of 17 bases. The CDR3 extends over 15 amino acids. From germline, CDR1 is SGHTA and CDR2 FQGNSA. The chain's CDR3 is CASSLGSGGESGYTF. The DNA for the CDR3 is TGTGCCAGCAGCTTAGGGAGTGGGGGGGAGTCGGGCTACACCTTC.

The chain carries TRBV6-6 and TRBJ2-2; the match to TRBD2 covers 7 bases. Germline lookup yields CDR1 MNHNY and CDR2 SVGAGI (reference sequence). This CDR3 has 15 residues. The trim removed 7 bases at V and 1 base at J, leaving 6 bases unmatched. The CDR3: CASNLLAQNTGELFF. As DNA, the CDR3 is TGTGCCAGCAATTTACTAGCGCAGAACACCGGGGAGCTGTTTTTT.

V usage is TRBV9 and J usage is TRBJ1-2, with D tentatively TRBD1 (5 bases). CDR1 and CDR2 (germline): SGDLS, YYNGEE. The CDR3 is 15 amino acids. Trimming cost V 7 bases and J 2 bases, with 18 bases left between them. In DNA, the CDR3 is TGTGCCAGCGCTCCGGACGGGGGTTCGAACTATGGCTACACCTTC. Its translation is CASAPDGGSNYGYTF.

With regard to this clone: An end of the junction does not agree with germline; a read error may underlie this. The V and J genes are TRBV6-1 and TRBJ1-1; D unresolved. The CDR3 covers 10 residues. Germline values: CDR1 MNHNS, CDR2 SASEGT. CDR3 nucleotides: TGTGCCAGCGAGAGAGACTTCCCCCGCTTT. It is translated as CASERDFPRF.

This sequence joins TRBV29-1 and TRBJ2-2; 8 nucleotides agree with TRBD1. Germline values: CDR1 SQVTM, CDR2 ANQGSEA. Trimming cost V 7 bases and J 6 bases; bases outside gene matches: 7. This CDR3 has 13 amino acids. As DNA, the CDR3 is TGCAGCGCGGACAGGGTGGGATCCGGGGAGCTGTTTTTT. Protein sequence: CSADRVGSGELFF.

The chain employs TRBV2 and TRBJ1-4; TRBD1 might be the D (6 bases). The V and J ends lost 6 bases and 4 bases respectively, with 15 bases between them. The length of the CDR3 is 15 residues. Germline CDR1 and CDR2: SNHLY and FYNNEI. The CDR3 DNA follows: TGTGCCAGCAGGGGAACAGGGTTTGGTAATGAAAAACTGTTTTTT. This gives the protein CASRGTGFGNEKLFF.

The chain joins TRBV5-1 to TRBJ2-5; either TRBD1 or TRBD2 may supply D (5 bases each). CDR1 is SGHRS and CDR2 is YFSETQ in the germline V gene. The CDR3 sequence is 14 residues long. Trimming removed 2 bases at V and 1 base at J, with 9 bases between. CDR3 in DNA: TGCGCCAGCAGCTTCTCCGGGACCCAAGAGACCCAGTACTTC. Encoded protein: CASSFSGTQETQYF.

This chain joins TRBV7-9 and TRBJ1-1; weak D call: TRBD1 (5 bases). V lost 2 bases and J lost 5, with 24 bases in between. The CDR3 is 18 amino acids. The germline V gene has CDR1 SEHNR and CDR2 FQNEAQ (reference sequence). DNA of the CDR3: TGTGCCAGCAGCTTAATTCGGGGCACCAGGGAAGGCAAAACTGAAGCTTTCTTT. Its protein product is CASSLIRGTREGKTEAFF.

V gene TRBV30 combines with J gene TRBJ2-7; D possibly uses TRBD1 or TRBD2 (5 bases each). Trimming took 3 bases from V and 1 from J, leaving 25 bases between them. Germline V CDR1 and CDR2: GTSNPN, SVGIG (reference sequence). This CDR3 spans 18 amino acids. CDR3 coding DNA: TGTGCCTGGAGGCGGTGGCCCGTTACGGGGCCAAATTCCTACGAGCAGTACTTC. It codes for CAWRRWPVTGPNSYEQYF.

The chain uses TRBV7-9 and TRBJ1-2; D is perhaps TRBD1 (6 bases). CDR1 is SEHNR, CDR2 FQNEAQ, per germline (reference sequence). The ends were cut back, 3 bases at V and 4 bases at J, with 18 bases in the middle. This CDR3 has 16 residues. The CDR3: CASSFMTGILTYGYTF. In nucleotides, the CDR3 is TGTGCCAGCAGCTTTATGACAGGAATTCTTACCTATGGCTACACCTTC. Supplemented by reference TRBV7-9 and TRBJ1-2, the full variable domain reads DTGVSQNPRHKITKRGQNVTFRCDPISEHNRLYWYRQTLGQGPEFLTYFQNEAQLEKSRLLSDRFSAERPKGSFSTLEIQRTEQGDSAMYLCASSFMTGILTYGYTFGSGTRLTVV.

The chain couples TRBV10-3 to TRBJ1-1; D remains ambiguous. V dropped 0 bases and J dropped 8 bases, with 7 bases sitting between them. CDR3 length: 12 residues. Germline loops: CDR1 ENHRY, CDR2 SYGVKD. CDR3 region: CAISESSQEAFF. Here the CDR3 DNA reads TGTGCCATCAGTGAGTCGAGCCAAGAAGCTTTCTTT.

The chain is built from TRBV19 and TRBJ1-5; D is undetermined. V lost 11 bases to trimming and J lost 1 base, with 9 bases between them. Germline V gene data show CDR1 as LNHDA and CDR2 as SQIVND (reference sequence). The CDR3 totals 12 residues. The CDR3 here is CARLQSNQPQHF. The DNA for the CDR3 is TGTGCCCGGCTTCAGAGCAATCAGCCCCAGCATTTT.

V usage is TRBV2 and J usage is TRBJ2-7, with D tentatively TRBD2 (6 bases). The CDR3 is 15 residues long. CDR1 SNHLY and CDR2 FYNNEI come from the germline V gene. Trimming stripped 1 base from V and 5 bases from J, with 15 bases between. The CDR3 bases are TGTGCCAGCAGTGAAGAAGGAGGGAGGATCAACGAGCAGTACTTC. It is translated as CASSEEGGRINEQYF.

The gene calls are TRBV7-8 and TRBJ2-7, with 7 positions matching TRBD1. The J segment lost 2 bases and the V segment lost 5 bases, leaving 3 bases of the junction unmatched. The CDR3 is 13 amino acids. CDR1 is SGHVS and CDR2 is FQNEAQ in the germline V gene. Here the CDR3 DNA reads TGTGCCAGCAGCGTAGACAGGGCCTACGAGCAGTACTTC. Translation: CASSVDRAYEQYF.

CDR3 DNA sequence: TGCGCCAGCAGGCCCCCGGGGCAGTCGAACACCGGGGAGCTGTTTTTT. It yields the protein CASRPPGQSNTGELFF. This rearrangement joins TRBV5-1 to TRBJ2-2, with D tentatively TRBD1 or TRBD2 (5 bases each). V lost 5 bases and J 0 bases, leaving 14 bases between the germline ends. The germline gives CDR1 SGHRS, CDR2 YFSETQ. There are 16 residues in the CDR3. Full variable domain (remainder filled in from reference TRBV5-1 and TRBJ2-2): KAGVTQTPRYLIKTRGQQVTLSCSPISGHRSVSWYQQTPGQGLQFLFEYFSETQRNKGNFPGRFSGRQFSNSRSEMNVSTLELGDSALYLCASRPPGQSNTGELFFGEGSRLTVL.

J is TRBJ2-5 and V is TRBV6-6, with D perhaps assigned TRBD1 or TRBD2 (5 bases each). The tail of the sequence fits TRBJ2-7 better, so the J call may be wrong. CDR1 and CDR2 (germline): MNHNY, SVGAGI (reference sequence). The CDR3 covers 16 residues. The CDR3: CASSHGASPTGYEQYF. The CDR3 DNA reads TGTGCCAGCAGCCACGGGGCCAGCCCGACCGGCTACGAGCAGTACTTC.

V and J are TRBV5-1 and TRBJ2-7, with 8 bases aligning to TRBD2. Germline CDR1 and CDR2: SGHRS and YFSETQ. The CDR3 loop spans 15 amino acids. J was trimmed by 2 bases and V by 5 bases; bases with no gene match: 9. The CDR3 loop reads CASRTGLAGTYEQYF. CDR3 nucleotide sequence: TGCGCCAGCAGAACCGGACTAGCCGGAACCTACGAGCAGTACTTC.

Written as DNA, the CDR3 is TGTGCCACCAGCAGTTCACAGGGGGCCTCAGATACGCAGTATTTT. This gives the protein CATSSSQGASDTQYF. The rearrangement uses TRBV15 and TRBJ2-3, with 9 bases identical to TRBD1. Germline lookup yields CDR1 LNHNV and CDR2 YYDKDF (reference sequence). Losses at the gene ends were 3 bases for V and 4 bases for J; bases not matched to a gene: 5. The CDR3 is made up of 15 amino acids.

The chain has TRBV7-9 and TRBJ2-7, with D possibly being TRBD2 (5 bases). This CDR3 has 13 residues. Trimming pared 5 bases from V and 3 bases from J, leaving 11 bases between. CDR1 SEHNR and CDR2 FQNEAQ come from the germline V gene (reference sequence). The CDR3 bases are TGTGCCAGCAGCCTCGGAGGCGGCTACGAGCAGTACTTC. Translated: CASSLGGGYEQYF.

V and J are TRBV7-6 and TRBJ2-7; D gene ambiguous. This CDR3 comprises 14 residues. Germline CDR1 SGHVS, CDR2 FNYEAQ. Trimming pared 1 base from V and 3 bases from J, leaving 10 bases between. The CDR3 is CASSLVPDGYEQYF. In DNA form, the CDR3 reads TGTGCCAGCAGCTTAGTACCGGACGGCTACGAGCAGTACTTC.

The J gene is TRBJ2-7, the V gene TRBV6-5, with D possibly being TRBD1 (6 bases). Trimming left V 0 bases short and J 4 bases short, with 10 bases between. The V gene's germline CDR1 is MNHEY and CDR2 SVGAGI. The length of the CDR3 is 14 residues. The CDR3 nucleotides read TGTGCCAGCAGTTACTCCCGCAGGGGTTACGAGCAGTACTTC. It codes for CASSYSRRGYEQYF.

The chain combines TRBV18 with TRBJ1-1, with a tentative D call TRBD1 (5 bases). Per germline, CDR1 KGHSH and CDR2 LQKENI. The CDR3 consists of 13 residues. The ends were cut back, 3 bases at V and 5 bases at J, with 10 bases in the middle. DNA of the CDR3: TGTGCCAGCTCACCCCCGGGACGGACTGAAGCTTTCTTT. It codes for CASSPPGRTEAFF.

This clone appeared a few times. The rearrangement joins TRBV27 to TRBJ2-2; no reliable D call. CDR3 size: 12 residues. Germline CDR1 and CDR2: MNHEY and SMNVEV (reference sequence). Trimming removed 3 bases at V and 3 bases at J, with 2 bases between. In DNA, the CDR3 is TGTGCCAGCAGTTTTGACACCGGGGAGCTGTTTTTT. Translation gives CASSFDTGELFF.

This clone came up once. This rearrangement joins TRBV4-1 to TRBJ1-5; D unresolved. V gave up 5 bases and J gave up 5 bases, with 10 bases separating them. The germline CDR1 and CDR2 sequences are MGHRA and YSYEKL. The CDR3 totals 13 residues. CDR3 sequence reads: CASSSLIYQPQHF. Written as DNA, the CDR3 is TGCGCCAGCAGCTCTCTGATCTATCAGCCCCAGCATTTT.

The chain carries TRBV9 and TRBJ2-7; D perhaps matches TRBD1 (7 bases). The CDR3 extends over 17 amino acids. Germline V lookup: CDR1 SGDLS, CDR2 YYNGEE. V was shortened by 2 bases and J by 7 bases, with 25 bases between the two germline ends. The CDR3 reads CASSVRGDSASSGEQYF. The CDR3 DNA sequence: TGTGCCAGCAGCGTGAGGGGGGACAGTGCTAGCTCTGGGGAGCAGTACTTC.

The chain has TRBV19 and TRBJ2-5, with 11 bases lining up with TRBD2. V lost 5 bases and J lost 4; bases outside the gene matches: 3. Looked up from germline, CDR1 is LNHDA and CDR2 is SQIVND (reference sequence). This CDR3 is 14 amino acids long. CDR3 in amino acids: CASSSGLAGETQYF. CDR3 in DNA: TGTGCCAGTAGTTCCGGACTAGCGGGAGAGACCCAGTACTTC.

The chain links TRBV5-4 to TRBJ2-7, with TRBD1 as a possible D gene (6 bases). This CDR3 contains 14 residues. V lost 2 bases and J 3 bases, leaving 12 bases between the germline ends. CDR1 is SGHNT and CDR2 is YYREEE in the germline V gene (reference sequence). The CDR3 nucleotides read TGTGCCAGCAGCTTTAATAACAGGGTCTACGAGCAGTACTTC. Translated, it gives CASSFNNRVYEQYF.

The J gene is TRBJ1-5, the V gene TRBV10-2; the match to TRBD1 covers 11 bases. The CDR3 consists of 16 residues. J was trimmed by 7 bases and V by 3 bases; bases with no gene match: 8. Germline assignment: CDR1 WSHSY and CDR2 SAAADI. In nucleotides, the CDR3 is TGCGCCAGCAGTGAACTAGGGGACAGGGGGGAACAGCCCCAGCATTTT. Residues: CASSELGDRGEQPQHF.